This T cell receptor (beta chain) was found in a study of OX40 agonist ivuxolimab in advanced cancers. Study-wide context: At doses from 0.01 to 10 mg/kg, patients were given intravenous ivuxolimab every 2 weeks. At approximately 83% male, the cohort had a mean age of 60 years, ranging from roughly 20 to 79. Participants could have had prior anti-PD-1, anti-PD-L1 or anti-CTLA-4 therapy, and around 40% had some.

Autoimmune disease history or systemic immunosuppression was exclusionary. TCRdb's copy holds only in-frame clones and misses some; the assay was immunoSEQ multiplex PCR. The sample includes roughly 20,000 clones, 70% to 90% of them seen just once. The source is an adult with an advanced solid tumor such as melanoma, head and neck, liver or kidney cancer. The sample was CD4+ or CD8+ T cells sorted from blood, taken in a trial of the OX40 agonist ivuxolimab.

DNA of the CDR3: TGTGCCAGCAGTTTATTCCCGCGGGAGATTCTGACTAGCACAGATACGCAGTATTTT. Translating gives CASSLFPREILTSTDTQYF. The V call is TRBV27, the J call TRBJ2-3, with 7 bases fitting TRBD2. The CDR3 loop spans 19 amino acids. Germline CDR1 MNHEY, CDR2 SMNVEV (reference sequence). V shed 1 base and J 0 bases; nucleotides not matched to a gene: 13.